Listed below are T cell receptor beta chains from one sample, sequenced in a study of OX40 agonist ivuxolimab in advanced cancers. Assay: immunoSEQ multiplex PCR; the TCRdb copy retains only in-frame clones and omits some. The sample yields 100,000 or so clones, about 96% seen once. The starting material was CD4+ or CD8+ T cells sorted from blood, obtained in a trial of the OX40 agonist ivuxolimab. The receptors stem from an adult with an advanced solid tumor such as melanoma, head and neck, liver or kidney cancer. Both conserved end residues are part of each CDR3. A D gene is named only where the DNA matches it firmly. Clone sizes are given selectively: once, few, many, or a class where the clone is expanded.

D: TRBD1
J: TRBJ2-7
length: 14
size: -
V: TRBV7-3
DNA: TGTGCCAGCAGCGGGTGGGACAGACCCTACGAGCAGTACTTC
CDR3: CASSGWDRPYEQYF

D: TRBD1
J: TRBJ2-7
length: 14
size: -
V: TRBV9
DNA: TGTGCCAGCAGCGTAGGCACAGGGGCCTACGAGCAGTACTTC
CDR3: CASSVGTGAYEQYF

D: -
J: TRBJ1-5
length: 15
size: -
V: TRBV27
DNA: TGTGCCAGCAGTCTCTCCGGCGGGAGTGGTCAGCCCCAGCATTTT
CDR3: CASSLSGGSGQPQHF

D: TRBD1
J: TRBJ2-7
length: 16
size: few
V: TRBV7-9
DNA: TGTGCCAGCAGCTCTCCGGGACAGCAGATCTCCTACGAGCAGTACTTC
CDR3: CASSSPGQQISYEQYF

D: TRBD2
J: TRBJ2-1
length: 17
size: -
V: TRBV14
DNA: TGTGCCAGCAGCCGCGGACTAGCGGGGGCAGGTTACAATGAGCAGTTCTTC
CDR3: CASSRGLAGAGYNEQFF

D: -
J: TRBJ2-1
length: 15
size: -
V: TRBV6-1
DNA: TGTGCCAGCAGTGAAGAGGTAGCGCGGGTCGGGGAGCAGTTCTTC
CDR3: CASSEEVARVGEQFF

D: -
J: TRBJ1-2
length: 15
size: -
V: TRBV4-3
DNA: TGCGCCAGCAGCCAAGACGGGCAGTTTCGTCCAGGCTACACCTTC
CDR3: CASSQDGQFRPGYTF

D: TRBD1
J: TRBJ1-4
length: 15
size: -
V: TRBV7-9
DNA: TGTGCCAGCAGCTTAGTCGGCAGGGGGACTGAAAAACTGTTTTTT
CDR3: CASSLVGRGTEKLFF

D: -
J: TRBJ1-3
length: 16
size: -
V: TRBV6-5
DNA: TGTGCCAGCAGTTATGGGGGGCTCTGGGATGGTAACACCATATATTTT
CDR3: CASSYGGLWDGNTIYF

D: TRBD1
J: TRBJ2-7
length: 14
size: -
V: TRBV11-2
DNA: TGTGCCAGCAGCTACATCAGGGGGAGCAACGAGCAGTACTTC
CDR3: CASSYIRGSNEQYF

D: -
J: TRBJ2-7
length: 14
size: -
V: TRBV27
DNA: TGTGCCAGCAGTTTATTAGGCGGATCCTACGAGCAGTACTTC
CDR3: CASSLLGGSYEQYF

D: -
J: TRBJ1-1
length: 13
size: once
V: TRBV19
DNA: TGTGCCACGACGACCGGGCCGAACACTGAAGCTTTCTTT
CDR3: CATTTGPNTEAFF

D: -
J: TRBJ2-1
length: 16
size: -
V: TRBV14
DNA: TGTGCCAGCAGCCAACCACCGGGACACGGCTACAATGAGCAGTTCTTC
CDR3: CASSQPPGHGYNEQFF

D: -
J: TRBJ1-2
length: 16
size: -
V: TRBV28
DNA: TGTGCCAGCAGTTTATGGATTAGGGGGGGTACCTATGGCTACACCTTC
CDR3: CASSLWIRGGTYGYTF

D: TRBD2
J: TRBJ2-3
length: 16
size: -
V: TRBV4-2
DNA: TGTGCCAGCAGCCAAGACCCTAGCGGAAGCACAGATACGCAGTATTTT
CDR3: CASSQDPSGSTDTQYF

D: TRBD2
J: TRBJ2-7
length: 15
size: -
V: TRBV29-1
DNA: TGCAGCGTATGTGTTGCTGGGGGGGGATCCTACGAGCAGTACTTC
CDR3: CSVCVAGGGSYEQYF

D: -
J: TRBJ2-1
length: 16
size: -
V: TRBV6-5
DNA: TGTGCCAGCAGTTCCGGGACTTTCAGCTCCTACAATGAGCAGTTCTTC
CDR3: CASSSGTFSSYNEQFF

D: TRBD1
J: TRBJ2-5
length: 14
size: -
V: TRBV2
DNA: TGTGCCAGCACCCCCCGGGACAGGGAAGAGACCCAGTACTTC
CDR3: CASTPRDREETQYF

D: TRBD1
J: TRBJ1-5
length: 17
size: -
V: TRBV15
DNA: TGTGCCACCAGCAGAGGTCCCGGGACAGGGGGCACTCAGCCCCAGCATTTT
CDR3: CATSRGPGTGGTQPQHF

D: TRBD1
J: TRBJ1-1
length: 14
size: -
V: TRBV6-5
DNA: TGTGCCAGCAGGGACAGGGGGCGAGGTGGTGAAGCTTTCTTT
CDR3: CASRDRGRGGEAFF

D: TRBD2
J: TRBJ2-7
length: 13
size: -
V: TRBV2
DNA: TGTGCCAGCAGTGGAACGCTAGCGGGCGAGCAGTACTTC
CDR3: CASSGTLAGEQYF

D: TRBD1
J: TRBJ2-1
length: 13
size: -
V: TRBV7-6
DNA: TGTGCCAGCAGCCCCACAGGGGACAATGAGCAGTTCTTC
CDR3: CASSPTGDNEQFF

D: -
J: TRBJ1-5
length: 15
size: -
V: TRBV25-1
DNA: TGTGCCAGCAGTGATGGGACTACCGGCAATCAGCCCCAGCATTTT
CDR3: CASSDGTTGNQPQHF

D: -
J: TRBJ2-2
length: 15
size: -
V: TRBV9
DNA: TGTGCCAGCAGCCCAATCGGTTCGAACACCGGGGAGCTGTTTTTT
CDR3: CASSPIGSNTGELFF

D: -
J: TRBJ1-2
length: 11
size: once
V: TRBV19
DNA: TGTGCCAGTAGTTGGACTATGGGCTACACCTTC
CDR3: CASSWTMGYTF

D: -
J: TRBJ2-3
length: 17
size: -
V: TRBV5-4
DNA: TGTGCCAGCAGCGAGGAGGGCTCTCGTCTTAGCACAGATACGCAGTATTTT
CDR3: CASSEEGSRLSTDTQYF

D: -
J: TRBJ2-3
length: 13
size: -
V: TRBV7-8
DNA: TGTGCCAGCAGCTTAGAATTGGGGCATACGCAGTATTTT
CDR3: CASSLELGHTQYF

D: -
J: TRBJ1-1
length: 14
size: -
V: TRBV5-1
DNA: TGCGCCAGCAGCCTGTGGGGGGCGAACACTGAAGCTTTCTTT
CDR3: CASSLWGANTEAFF

D: TRBD2
J: TRBJ2-1
length: 15
size: -
V: TRBV5-6
DNA: TGTGCCAGCAGCTCGCGGACTAGCGGGTTCAATGAGCAGTTCTTC
CDR3: CASSSRTSGFNEQFF

D: -
J: TRBJ2-1
length: 11
size: -
V: TRBV6-5
DNA: TGTGCCAGCAGTTACTCTGGTGAGCAGTTCTTC
CDR3: CASSYSGEQFF

D: -
J: TRBJ2-7
length: 14
size: -
V: TRBV5-5
DNA: TGTGCCAGCAGCTTGGGCTCAACCTCCTACGAGCAGTACTTC
CDR3: CASSLGSTSYEQYF

D: -
J: TRBJ2-1
length: 13
size: -
V: TRBV28
DNA: TGTGCCAGCAGTTTAATAAGTGGGAGAGGAAAGTTCTTC
CDR3: CASSLISGRGKFF

D: -
J: TRBJ1-4
length: 14
size: -
V: TRBV9
DNA: TGTGCCAGCAGCGTAGGGGGGTTAGATGAAAAACTGTTTTTT
CDR3: CASSVGGLDEKLFF

D: -
J: TRBJ1-1
length: 17
size: -
V: TRBV13
DNA: TGTGCCAGCAGCCCCTCGAGGGGTTCAAACCTGAACACTGAAGCTTTCTTT
CDR3: CASSPSRGSNLNTEAFF

D: -
J: TRBJ2-1
length: 13
size: -
V: TRBV19
DNA: TGTGCCAGTAGTGTCGGTCTTTCCAGGGAGCAGTTCTTC
CDR3: CASSVGLSREQFF

D: -
J: TRBJ1-4
length: 14
size: -
V: TRBV11-2
DNA: TGTGCCAGCAGCTTAGATCTTAGTAATGAAAAACTGTTTTTT
CDR3: CASSLDLSNEKLFF

D: -
J: TRBJ1-5
length: 15
size: -
V: TRBV4-3
DNA: TGCGCCAGCAGCCAAGAAGCAGGGGTCAATCAGCCCCAGCATTTT
CDR3: CASSQEAGVNQPQHF

D: -
J: TRBJ2-1
length: 13
size: medium-sized
V: TRBV6-1
DNA: TGTGCCAGCAGTGAACTTGTCGGGCATGAGCAGTTCTTC
CDR3: CASSELVGHEQFF

D: -
J: TRBJ1-1
length: 15
size: -
V: TRBV19
DNA: TGTGCCAGTAGTGCCCTCGGGACGGGCAACACTGAAGCTTTCTTT
CDR3: CASSALGTGNTEAFF

D: TRBD2
J: TRBJ2-1
length: 17
size: -
V: TRBV19
DNA: TGTGCCAGTAGTATAGCTTCGGGACTAGCCGTATACAATGAGCAGTTCTTC
CDR3: CASSIASGLAVYNEQFF